Sequencing of this TCR beta chain was carried out in a study of beta chain features in type 1 diabetes. The entirety of the isolated RNA underwent reverse transcription, so expressed TCRB transcripts were sequenced. Repertoires were generated with immunoSEQ multiplex PCR, while TCRdb's copy carries only in-frame clones and drops some. The profile shows fewer than 150,000 clones, 6.5% to 8.5% of them singletons. With 0 bases removed from V and 2 bases from J, the gap between germline ends came to 14 bases. The CDR3 is 16 residues long. From germline, CDR1 is SGHRS and CDR2 YFSETQ. Regarding this clone: Its antigen is still unknown.

Study outcomes and limitations: The study found that naive, central memory and Treg TCRB repertoires appeared more similar in patients than in healthy donors. Individuals with type 1 diabetes displayed fewer insertions and more deletions at VDJ junctions.

V and J are TRBV5-1 and TRBJ2-5; TRBD1 might be the D (6 bases). This clonotype was sampled from a woman in her 30s in good health. Material: central memory CD4+ T cells from blood. The CDR3 loop reads CASSLGDIVAQETQYF. CDR3 bases: TGCGCCAGCAGCTTGGGGGACATAGTAGCTCAAGAGACCCAGTACTTC.